This record covers a single T cell receptor beta chain. At one boundary the junction diverges from the germline segment, which might be a read error. Other DNA sequences in this sample translate to the same CDR3. The data derive from a study of technical replicates of blood from a handful of donors. Sequencing used immunoSEQ multiplex PCR; TCRdb keeps in-frame clones, though not all of them. The data hold over 55,000 clones, with roughly 95% observed a single time. The CDR3 runs to 14 residues. Germline V gene data show CDR1 as SGDLS and CDR2 as YYNGEE. The clonotype originates from a human donor in good health. Some clones in this sample may be carry-over from other donors' samples. The chain has TRBV9 and TRBJ2-7, with 8 positions matching TRBD1. Sequenced: PBMCs. The DNA of the CDR3 is TGTGCCAGCAGCGTAGACGCAGGGGGCAACGAACAGTACTTC. This sequence encodes CASSVDAGGNEQYF.